These 5 T cell receptor beta chains came from one sample sequenced in a study of T cell responses to AZD1222 COVID-19 vaccine. Generated by immunoSEQ multiplex PCR, the TCRdb table keeps only in-frame clones and is missing some. The sample includes about 110,000 clones, more than 75% seen only once; the top ten take roughly 4.5%. Sequencing was performed on peripheral blood, taken 28 days after the second AZD1222 dose. These receptor sequences come from an adult who received the AZD1222 COVID-19 vaccine.

The chain joins TRBV11-1 to TRBJ1-2; D is perhaps TRBD1 (5 bases). V shed 3 bases and J shed 2 bases, with 13 bases lying between them. Germline CDR1 reads SGHAT; CDR2 reads FQDESV (reference sequence). The CDR3 loop spans 15 amino acids. The CDR3: CASSLFGGENYGYTF. The CDR3, as DNA: TGTGCCAGCAGCTTGTTCGGGGGGGAGAACTATGGCTACACCTTC.

The chain has TRBV27 and TRBJ2-3; D gene ambiguous. Per the germline V gene, CDR1 is MNHEY and CDR2 is SMNVEV (reference sequence). V was clipped by 3 bases and J by 2 bases, with 9 bases between them. CDR3 length: 14 amino acids. CDR3 DNA sequence: TGTGCCAGCAGTTTTTTTTTGGACACAGATACGCAGTATTTT. The encoded protein is CASSFFLDTDTQYF.

CDR3 loop: CASSSRGVPSSYEQYF. CDR3 DNA sequence: TGCGCCAGCAGCTCTCGGGGGGTTCCGAGCTCCTACGAGCAGTACTTC. The gene calls are TRBV5-1 and TRBJ2-7, with 7 bases matching TRBD2. The CDR3 extends over 16 amino acids. Germline trimming cut 3 bases from V and 0 bases from J; bases unmatched to any gene: 9. Germline V lookup: CDR1 SGHRS, CDR2 YFSETQ.

This chain links TRBV20-1 with TRBJ2-7, with D perhaps TRBD1 (6 bases). The CDR3 has 12 amino acids. The V gene lost 3 bases and the J gene lost 6 bases, with 12 bases spanning the gap. Germline V CDR1 and CDR2: DFQATT, SNEGSKA (reference sequence). The CDR3 is CSASITRGEQYF. The CDR3 bases are TGCAGTGCTAGTATTACCAGGGGCGAGCAGTACTTC.

This chain's CDR3 is CASSPGQGSYEQYF. Written as DNA, the CDR3 is TGTGCCAGCTCACCTGGACAGGGTTCGTACGAGCAGTACTTC. The chain recombines TRBV18 with TRBJ2-7; 8 nucleotides align to TRBD1. CDR3 length: 14 amino acids. V lost 3 bases and J lost 4; bases outside the gene matches: 5. Germline CDR1 is KGHSH and CDR2 is LQKENI. The full variable domain, its missing parts supplied by reference TRBV18 and TRBJ2-7, is NAGVMQNPRHLVRRRGQEARLRCSPMKGHSHVYWYRQLPEEGLKFMVYLQKENIIDESGMPKERFSAEFPKEGPSILRIQQVVRGDSAAYFCASSPGQGSYEQYFGPGTRLTVT.